The 9 T cell receptor beta chains reported below all come from one sample, sequenced in a study of blood T cell repertoires in COVID-19. Assay: immunoSEQ multiplex PCR; the TCRdb copy retains only in-frame clones and omits some. The table lists over 80,000 clones, 60% to 80% of them singletons. Sequencing input: peripheral blood. These TCRs come from a woman in her fifties or sixties with acute or convalescent COVID-19.

This rearrangement joins TRBV4-3 to TRBJ2-1; unclear D gene. From germline, CDR1 is LGHNA and CDR2 YSLEER. The V and J ends lost 1 base and 9 bases respectively, with 10 bases between them. The CDR3 loop spans 13 amino acids. CDR3 sequence: CASSQGLGGEQFF. CDR3 coding DNA: TGCGCCAGCAGCCAAGGTCTAGGCGGTGAGCAGTTCTTC.

The CDR3 DNA is TGTGCCAGCAGTTCGCTGCTGCCGGGGGACCCCAATCAGCCCCAGCATTTT. It yields the protein CASSSLLPGDPNQPQHF. The rearrangement joins TRBV5-8 to TRBJ1-5; TRBD1 is a possible D gene (5 bases). CDR3 size: 17 residues. Germline-derived CDR1 and CDR2 are SGHTS and YDEGEE. Trimming removed 5 bases from V and 3 bases from J, with 21 bases in between.

This clone was counted once. The DNA of the CDR3 is TGTGCCAGCAGTATTAACTCGGACAGCTCTAATGAAAAACTGTTTTTT. It is translated as CASSINSDSSNEKLFF. The chain carries TRBV28 and TRBJ1-4; TRBD1 is a possible D gene (6 bases). V was pared by 5 bases and J by 3 bases, with 16 bases between. Per the germline V gene, CDR1 is MDHEN and CDR2 is SYDVKM. The CDR3 contains 16 residues.

The rearrangement links TRBV7-9 to TRBJ2-7; 10 nucleotides line up with TRBD1. From germline, CDR1 is SEHNR and CDR2 FQNEAQ (reference sequence). V dropped 5 bases and J dropped 4; count of bases not matched to a gene: 5. The CDR3 sequence is 14 residues long. CDR3 sequence (DNA): TGTGCCAGCAGCCCGGGACAGGGGAAGTACGAGCAGTACTTC. Translated, it gives CASSPGQGKYEQYF. Full variable domain (rest looked up from reference TRBV7-9 and TRBJ2-7): DTGVSQNPRHKITKRGQNVTFRCDPISEHNRLYWYRQTLGQGPEFLTYFQNEAQLEKSRLLSDRFSAERPKGSFSTLEIQRTEQGDSAMYLCASSPGQGKYEQYFGPGTRLTVT.

The chain joins TRBV19 to TRBJ2-1; 11 bases agree with TRBD2. CDR1 and CDR2 from the germline V gene are LNHDA and SQIVND (reference sequence). The CDR3 length is 17 residues. J gave up 4 bases and V 3 bases, and 8 bases lay outside the gene matches. DNA for the CDR3: TGTGCCAGTAGTATTGTAGCGGGGGGGCGTATTTACAATGAGCAGTTCTTC. It codes for CASSIVAGGRIYNEQFF. Using reference TRBV19 and TRBJ2-1 for the parts outside the CDR3, the full variable domain is DGGITQSPKYLFRKEGQNVTLSCEQNLNHDAMYWYRQDPGQGLRLIYYSQIVNDFQKGDIAEGYSVSREKKESFPLTVTSAQKNPTAFYLCASSIVAGGRIYNEQFFGPGTRLTVL.

This chain connects TRBV7-2 to TRBJ1-2, with 7 bases fitting TRBD1. V shed 5 bases, J shed 4 bases, and the junction held 4 bases outside the gene matches. The CDR3 has 13 residues. Germline V lookup: CDR1 SGHTA, CDR2 FQGNSA. The CDR3 is CASSPDRLYGYTF. CDR3 in DNA: TGTGCCAGCAGCCCGGACAGGCTCTATGGCTACACCTTC. The variable domain in full, completed from reference TRBV7-2 and TRBJ1-2, reads GAGVSQSPSNKVTEKGKDVELRCDPISGHTALYWYRQSLGQGLEFLIYFQGNSAPDKSGLPSDRFSAERTGGSVSTLTIQRTQQEDSAVYLCASSPDRLYGYTFGSGTRLTVV.

The CDR3, as DNA: TGTGCCAGCAGCCCGCGGAGGACAGGGGACACCGGGGAGCTGTTTTTT. Translating gives CASSPRRTGDTGELFF. The V gene is TRBV28, the J gene TRBJ2-2; 9 bases map to TRBD1. CDR3 size: 16 residues. Trimming at V came to 6 bases and at J to 3 bases, leaving 8 bases not matched to a gene. Germline values: CDR1 MDHEN, CDR2 SYDVKM.

Judged by abundance, this clone is medium-sized. The chain has TRBV7-9 and TRBJ1-6, with a tentative D call TRBD1 (5 bases). Germline values: CDR1 SEHNR, CDR2 FQNEAQ (reference sequence). Deletions cut 4 bases from V and 2 bases from J, with 9 bases between. This CDR3 contains 15 residues. In DNA form, the CDR3 reads TGTGCCAGCAGCTCCAGGGAGGCCTATAATTCACCCCTCCACTTT. It encodes CASSSREAYNSPLHF.

This chain uses TRBV6-1 with TRBJ2-7, with D possibly being TRBD2 (5 bases). The germline V gene encodes CDR1 MNHNS and CDR2 SASEGT. V lost 3 bases and J lost 3, with 9 bases in between. The CDR3 covers 13 residues. For the CDR3, the DNA is TGTGCCAGCAGTGAGCGGGCTTACTACGAGCAGTACTTC. Translated: CASSERAYYEQYF.